This entry concerns a single T cell receptor (beta chain). Its antigen is undetermined. The data stem from a study of graft-versus-host responses after intestinal transplantation. Assay used: immunoSEQ multiplex PCR; TCRdb lists only in-frame clones, some missing. The profile covers about 41,000 clones, with around 95% appearing a single time and 0.5% to 0.6% taken by the ten largest. This CDR3 is built from 16 residues. The V and J ends lost 3 bases and 5 bases, in that order; junction bases with no gene match: 8. Per the germline V gene, CDR1 is MGHRA and CDR2 is YSYEKL. This sequence originates from a human donor who was the organ donor for an intestinal transplant. This chain uses TRBV4-1 with TRBJ1-5; 9 bases match TRBD1. Sample: unstimulated CD8+ T cells sorted from spleen or lymph node cells, taken before transplant. As DNA, the CDR3 is TGCGCCAGCAGCCACGGGACAGGGCTTAACTATCAGCCCCAGCATTTT. This gives the protein CASSHGTGLNYQPQHF.